This T cell receptor (beta chain) was captured in a study of regulatory T cells in long-lasting Graves disease. Documented time point: persistent/refractory GD, antithyroid drugs over 5 years with positive TRAb. PBMC-extracted RNA yielded the TCR library. Construction of the TCR beta libraries employed iRepertoire HTBI primers in conjunction with Arm-PCR of CDR3 regions. TCRdb re-called the multiplex PCR reads through MiXCR, storing one row per CDR3 protein. The data hold around 430,000 distinct CDR3 sequences, with roughly 22% observed a single time. As for this clonotype: A read error may produce the germline difference seen at one junction end.

The starting material was peripheral blood mononuclear cells (PBMCs), obtained when the disease was refractory, from a patient treated with antithyroid drugs. The sequence was collected from a female donor with Graves disease.

The CDR3 reads CAWGVGGRGYEQYF. Here the CDR3 DNA reads TGTGCCTGGGGTGTAGGCGGGAGGGGATACGAGCAGTACTTC. This chain connects TRBV30 to TRBJ2-7; 9 nucleotides match TRBD2. From germline, CDR1 is GTSNPN and CDR2 SVGIG (reference sequence). This CDR3 spans 14 amino acids.